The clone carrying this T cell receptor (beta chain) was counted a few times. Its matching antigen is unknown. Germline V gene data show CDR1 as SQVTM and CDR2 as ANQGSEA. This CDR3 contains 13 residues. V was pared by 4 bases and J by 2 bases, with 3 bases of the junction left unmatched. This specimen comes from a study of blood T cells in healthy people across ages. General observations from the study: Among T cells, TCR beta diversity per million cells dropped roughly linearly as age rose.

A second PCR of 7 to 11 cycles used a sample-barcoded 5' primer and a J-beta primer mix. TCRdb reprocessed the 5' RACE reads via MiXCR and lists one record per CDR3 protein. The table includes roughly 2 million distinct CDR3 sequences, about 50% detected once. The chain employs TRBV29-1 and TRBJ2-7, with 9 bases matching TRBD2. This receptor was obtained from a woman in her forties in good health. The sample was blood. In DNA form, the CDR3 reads TGCAGCGTTGGTAGCGGGGGACCCTACGAGCAGTACTTC. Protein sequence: CSVGSGGPYEQYF.